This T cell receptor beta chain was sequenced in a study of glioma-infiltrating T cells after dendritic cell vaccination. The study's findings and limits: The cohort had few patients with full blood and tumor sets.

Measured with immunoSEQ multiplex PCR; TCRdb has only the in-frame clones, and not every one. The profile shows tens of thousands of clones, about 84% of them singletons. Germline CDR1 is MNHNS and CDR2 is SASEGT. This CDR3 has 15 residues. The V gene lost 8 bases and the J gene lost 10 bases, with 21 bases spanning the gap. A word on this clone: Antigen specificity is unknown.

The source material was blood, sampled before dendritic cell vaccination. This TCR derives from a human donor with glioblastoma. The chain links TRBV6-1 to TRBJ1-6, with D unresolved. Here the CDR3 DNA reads TGTGCCAGCGGCCTCTTGAGTCAGCCGGGGTCACCCCTCCACTTT. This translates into CASGLLSQPGSPLHF.